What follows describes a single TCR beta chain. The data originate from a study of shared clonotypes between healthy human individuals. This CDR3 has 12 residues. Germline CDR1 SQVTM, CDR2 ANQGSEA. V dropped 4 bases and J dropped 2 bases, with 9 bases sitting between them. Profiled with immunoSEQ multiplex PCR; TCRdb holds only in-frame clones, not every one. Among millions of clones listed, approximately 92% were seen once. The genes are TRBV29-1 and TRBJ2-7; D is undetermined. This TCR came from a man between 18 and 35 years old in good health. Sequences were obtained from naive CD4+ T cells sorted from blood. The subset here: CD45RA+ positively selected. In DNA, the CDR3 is TGCAGCGTTGTAGACATCACCTACGAGCAGTACTTC. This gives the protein CSVVDITYEQYF.